Below are 14 T cell receptor beta chains sequenced from a single sample in a study of T-cell reconstitution after alpha-beta-depleted transplantation in children. Construction of the TCRbeta library involved unique molecular identifiers. TCRdb used MiXCR to reprocess the PCR reads, holding one entry per CDR3 protein. The table records around 440,000 distinct CDR3 sequences, roughly a tenth of them present only once. Sequenced material: PBMCs, taken before TCRalphabeta/CD19-depleted stem cell transplant. All receptors come from a child aged 2-9 years with inherited bone marrow failure, due to receive a stem cell transplant.

The chain carries TRBV19 and TRBJ2-1, with 9 bases identical to TRBD2. J was trimmed by 6 bases and V by 3 bases; bases with no gene match: 6. Germline V gene data show CDR1 as LNHDA and CDR2 as SQIVND (reference sequence). The CDR3 consists of 15 residues. CDR3 protein: CASSIAGGIPNEQFF. Here the CDR3 DNA reads TGTGCCAGTAGTATCGCGGGAGGGATCCCCAATGAGCAGTTCTTC.

This clonotype was detected ten times or more. This chain joins TRBV20-1 and TRBJ2-2; D may correspond to TRBD1 or TRBD2 (5 bases each). The CDR3 is made up of 14 amino acids. The germline V gene encodes CDR1 DFQATT and CDR2 SNEGSKA (reference sequence). Trimming cost V 6 bases and J 4 bases, with 15 bases left between them. The chain's CDR3 is CSASPGPGTGELFF. For the CDR3, the DNA is TGCAGTGCCAGTCCGGGACCAGGCACCGGGGAGCTGTTTTTT.

This clonotype was observed many times. This chain connects TRBV27 to TRBJ1-1; TRBD1 agrees at 10 bases. The junction had 6 bases not matched to a gene; V was cut back by 3 bases and J by 5 bases. CDR3 size: 15 residues. Germline loops: CDR1 MNHEY, CDR2 SMNVEV (reference sequence). CDR3 region: CASSFAGTGVTEAFF. In DNA, the CDR3 is TGTGCCAGCAGTTTCGCCGGGACAGGGGTAACTGAAGCTTTCTTT.

Regarding this clonotype: At one of its ends the junction is not consistent with the germline gene, which may arise from a read error. The V call is TRBV7-9, the J call TRBJ2-3; a weak D match, TRBD1 (6 bases). Germline V gene lookup returns CDR1 SEHNR and CDR2 FQNEAQ (reference sequence). The CDR3 runs 11 residues. DNA of the CDR3: TGTGCCAGCATCTTAGCAGGGGACCAGTATTTT. Encoded protein: CASILAGDQYF.

CDR3 residues: CASSLSYGDVNYEQYF. The CDR3 nucleotides are TGTGCCAGCAGTTTATCCTATGGGGACGTCAACTACGAGCAGTACTTC. V usage is TRBV27 and J usage is TRBJ2-7, with D possibly being TRBD1 or TRBD2 (5 bases each). This CDR3 spans 16 amino acids. V lost 0 bases, J lost 3 bases, and 15 bases lay in between. Germline V gene data show CDR1 as MNHEY and CDR2 as SMNVEV (reference sequence).

This clonotype was detected a few times. CDR3 nucleotide sequence: TGTGCCAGCCGACCCCTAGCGGGAGTAAGAGAGCAGTACTTC. This translates into CASRPLAGVREQYF. V gene TRBV2 combines with J gene TRBJ2-7; 10 nucleotides line up with TRBD2. The CDR3 has 14 amino acids. Germline CDR1 SNHLY, CDR2 FYNNEI. Losses at the gene ends were 8 bases for V and 7 bases for J; bases not matched to a gene: 11.

The rearrangement links TRBV5-1 to TRBJ2-5; TRBD1 matches at 9 bases. The V gene end was trimmed by 5 bases and the J gene end by 2 bases; junction bases not matched to a gene: 7. The CDR3 totals 15 residues. In germline, CDR1 is SGHRS, CDR2 YFSETQ. Here the CDR3 reads CASSKQGALQETQYF. The CDR3 DNA reads as TGCGCCAGCAGTAAACAGGGGGCCTTACAAGAGACCCAGTACTTC.

The V gene is TRBV6-1, the J gene TRBJ2-1, with 9 bases identical to TRBD2. CDR3 size: 15 residues. V lost 5 bases to trimming and J lost 3 bases; unmatched junction nucleotides: 5. Germline assignment: CDR1 MNHNS and CDR2 SASEGT. CDR3 sequence reads: CASSLSGRYYNEQFF. In DNA form, the CDR3 reads TGTGCCAGCAGTCTTAGCGGGAGATACTACAATGAGCAGTTCTTC.

This clonotype was recorded at least ten times. The gene calls are TRBV15 and TRBJ1-5; 9 bases line up with TRBD1. Germline V gene sequence: CDR1 LNHNV, CDR2 YYDKDF (reference sequence). This CDR3 is built from 16 residues. Trimming took 1 base from V and 0 from J; bases not matched to a gene: 1. The CDR3 reads CATSRGDRASNQPQHF. The CDR3 bases are TGTGCCACCAGCAGAGGGGACAGGGCTAGCAATCAGCCCCAGCATTTT.

This clonotype appeared many times. J is TRBJ2-5 and V is TRBV7-6; D is uncertain. Trimming took off 5 bases at V and 6 bases at J, with 13 bases between the two ends. The CDR3 is 13 residues long. Germline V CDR1 and CDR2: SGHVS, FNYEAQ. CDR3 sequence (DNA): TGTGCCAGCAGCCGACCCGGTTCTCAGACCCAGTACTTC. Translating it yields CASSRPGSQTQYF.

This clonotype was detected many times. The chain uses TRBV27 and TRBJ1-4; D gene uncertain. The germline CDR1 and CDR2 sequences are MNHEY and SMNVEV (reference sequence). The CDR3 consists of 13 residues. V was cut by 4 bases and J by 10 bases, with 13 bases left in between. The CDR3 nucleotides are TGTGCCAGCAGTTCGACACCCGTCGGAAAACTGTTTTTT. This encodes CASSSTPVGKLFF. The whole variable domain, remainder taken from reference TRBV27 and TRBJ1-4, is EAQVTQNPRYLITVTGKKLTVTCSQNMNHEYMSWYRQDPGLGLRQIYYSMNVEVTDKGDVPEGYKVSRKEKRNFPLILESPSPNQTSLYFCASSSTPVGKLFFGSGTQLSVL.

This clonotype has a count of ten or more. J is TRBJ2-1 and V is TRBV20-1, with D perhaps matching TRBD1 or TRBD2 (5 bases each). The germline V and J ends were trimmed by 5 bases and 7 bases, with 15 bases remaining between them. This CDR3 is built from 13 residues. Germline CDR1 and CDR2: DFQATT and SNEGSKA (reference sequence). The CDR3 DNA reads as TGCAGTGCTGGGGTGGGGGATCGGAATGAGCAGTTCTTC. Its protein is CSAGVGDRNEQFF.

This clonotype was recorded a few times. This sequence joins TRBV12-5 and TRBJ2-7; the D is unclear. Germline CDR1 LGHNT, CDR2 FRNRAP. V dropped 6 bases and J dropped 4 bases, with 10 bases sitting between them. The CDR3 extends over 12 amino acids. CDR3 coding DNA: TGTGCTAGTGGCCCGGGCCCATACGAGCAGTACTTC. It is translated as CASGPGPYEQYF.

The chain is built from TRBV6-5 and TRBJ2-2; TRBD2 is a possible D gene (5 bases). CDR1 and CDR2 from the germline V gene are MNHEY and SVGAGI. CDR3 size: 18 residues. Trimming pared 4 bases from V and 6 bases from J, leaving 24 bases between. CDR3 region: CASSFFPLAPTSAGELFF. The CDR3 nucleotides read TGTGCCAGCAGTTTCTTCCCCCTAGCTCCTACTTCGGCCGGGGAGCTGTTTTTT.